These T cell receptor beta chains were read from a single sample in a study of blood T cells in healthy people across ages. TCRdb analysed the 5' RACE reads with MiXCR anew, one entry per CDR3 protein. The sample includes more than 1.4 million distinct CDR3 sequences, 35% to 45% of them seen just once. Sequencing was performed on blood. These receptors were taken from a woman younger than 30 in good health. Each CDR3 is given with its conserved first and last residue. D genes are given only for firm matches. Size tells how often a clone was seen (once, few, many) or the class of an expanded clone, and some rows leave it out.

d_call clone_size j_call v_call cdr3_aa cdr3_nt
. few TRBJ1-5 TRBV20-1 CSARDVGQGIGMGQPQHF TGCAGTGCTAGAGATGTAGGGCAGGGGATCGGGATGGGTCAGCCCCAGCATTTT
TRBD1 once TRBJ1-6 TRBV27 CASSLNDRANSPLHF TGTGCCAGCAGTTTGAATGACAGGGCGAATTCACCCCTCCACTTT
TRBD1 . TRBJ1-2 TRBV7-8 CASSLPGTAYGYTF TGTGCCAGCAGCCTCCCCGGGACAGCATATGGTTACACCTTC
. once TRBJ1-1 TRBV12-5 CASNREWDTEAFF TGTGCTTCTAACAGGGAATGGGACACTGAAGCTTTCTTT
. . TRBJ1-6 TRBV10-3 CAISESLGFESPLHF TGTGCCATCAGTGAGTCGTTGGGGTTTGAATCACCCCTCCACTTT
. . TRBJ2-3 TRBV6-1 CASSEGPVPDTQYF TGTGCCAGCAGTGAAGGACCCGTTCCAGATACGCAGTATTTT
. . TRBJ2-1 TRBV6-1 CASQRGGLGYNEQFF TGTGCCTCCCAGCGCGGTGGGCTAGGGTACAATGAGCAGTTCTTC
. few TRBJ1-1 TRBV20-1 CSAGSHKNTEAFF TGCAGTGCCGGGAGCCATAAGAACACTGAAGCTTTCTTT
. . TRBJ2-1 TRBV6-1 CASILSWPASGNEQFF TGTGCCAGCATCTTATCGTGGCCAGCGTCGGGCAATGAGCAGTTCTTC
TRBD2 . TRBJ2-5 TRBV12-3/TRBV12-4 CASSFGSGGAWETQYF TGTGCCAGCAGTTTTGGTAGCGGGGGGGCCTGGGAGACCCAGTACTTC
. few TRBJ1-2 TRBV9 CASSVGGQGNNYGYTF TGTGCCAGCAGCGTAGGGGGGCAGGGGAATAACTATGGCTACACCTTC
. few TRBJ1-2 TRBV6-7 CASRPSSGRDYGYTF TGTGCCAGCAGACCGAGTTCGGGCCGTGACTATGGCTACACCTTC
TRBD1 . TRBJ1-2 TRBV4-1 CASSQENRGGGYTF TGCGCCAGCAGCCAAGAAAACAGGGGGGGAGGCTACACCTTC
TRBD1 . TRBJ1-2 TRBV27 CASSFSPLRGPYGYTF TGTGCCAGCAGTTTTAGTCCCCTCAGGGGGCCCTATGGCTACACCTTC
. . TRBJ2-2 TRBV10-3 CAISEGWDTGELFF TGTGCCATCAGTGAGGGGTGGGACACCGGGGAGCTGTTTTTT
. . TRBJ2-1 TRBV21-1 CASTPSGSEQFF TGTGCCAGCACCCCATCCGGCAGTGAGCAGTTCTTC
TRBD1 . TRBJ2-3 TRBV14 CASSFRDSSLDTQYF TGTGCCAGCAGCTTCCGGGACAGCTCTTTAGATACGCAGTATTTT
. . TRBJ1-2 TRBV28 CASRPGVADGYGYTF TGTGCCAGCAGACCCGGCGTGGCGGATGGCTATGGCTACACCTTC
TRBD1 few TRBJ2-4 TRBV12-3/TRBV12-4 CASRQGSGSKNIQYF TGTGCCAGCAGACAGGGGTCGGGGTCCAAAAACATTCAGTACTTC
. . TRBJ2-7 TRBV5-1 CASSLIGQGYEQYF TGCGCCAGCAGCTTGATAGGTCAGGGCTACGAGCAGTACTTC
TRBD2 . TRBJ2-1 TRBV6-6 CASSYGGRGGNEQFF TGTGCCAGCAGTTACGGAGGACGGGGGGGCAATGAGCAGTTCTTC
. few TRBJ1-1 TRBV15 CATSRVGENTEAFF TGTGCCACCAGCCGAGTAGGGGAGAACACTGAAGCTTTCTTT
. few TRBJ2-3 TRBV5-6 CASYSGTLGTQYF TGTGCCAGCTACAGTGGGACTCTGGGTACGCAGTATTTT
. . TRBJ2-3 TRBV20-1 CSARELRPTTDTQYF TGCAGTGCTAGGGAATTACGACCTACCACAGATACGCAGTATTTT
TRBD2 . TRBJ2-5 TRBV11-2 CASSLGVASGETQYF TGTGCCAGCAGCTTAGGTGTCGCTAGCGGGGAGACCCAGTACTTC
. . TRBJ2-7 TRBV27 CASTARGALYEQYF TGTGCCAGCACCGCTAGGGGGGCCCTCTACGAGCAGTACTTC
TRBD2 . TRBJ2-1 TRBV29-1 CSVEGSGLRANEQFF TGCAGCGTTGAAGGTAGCGGGCTCCGGGCCAATGAGCAGTTCTTC
TRBD2 . TRBJ2-7 TRBV7-2 CASSRGLAGGSRDEQYF TGTGCCAGCAGCCGGGGACTAGCGGGAGGAAGCAGAGACGAGCAGTACTTC
. few TRBJ2-1 TRBV12-3/TRBV12-4 CASRRGSGFNEQFF TGTGCCAGCCGAAGGGGTAGCGGCTTCAATGAGCAGTTCTTC
. few TRBJ2-6 TRBV5-1 CASSLAQSASGANVLTF TGCGCCAGCAGCTTGGCCCAGTCGGCGTCTGGGGCCAACGTCCTGACTTTC
TRBD1 . TRBJ1-5 TRBV12-3/TRBV12-4 CASSRQGNSNQPQHF TGTGCCAGCAGCCGACAGGGTAATAGCAATCAGCCCCAGCATTTT
. . TRBJ2-7 TRBV7-6 CASSPMAGSSYEQYF TGTGCCAGCAGCCCAATGGCGGGTAGCTCCTACGAGCAGTACTTC
. . TRBJ1-5 TRBV9 CASSVGGGAENQPQHF TGTGCCAGCAGCGTCGGTGGGGGGGCCGAGAATCAGCCCCAGCATTTT
TRBD2 few TRBJ2-5 TRBV7-2 CASSPRLAGFQETQYF TGTGCCAGCAGCCCCCGACTAGCGGGGTTTCAAGAGACCCAGTACTTC
. . TRBJ2-4 TRBV19 CASSPRQAPNIQYF TGTGCCAGTAGTCCCCGGCAGGCTCCAAACATTCAGTACTTC
. . TRBJ2-1 TRBV20-1 CSARDRTSSGDEQFF TGCAGTGCTAGAGATCGGACCTCCTCAGGGGATGAGCAGTTCTTC
. . TRBJ2-3 TRBV20-1 CSANPPGAGTEDTQYF TGCAGTGCTAACCCTCCGGGGGCAGGGACCGAAGATACGCAGTATTTT